Shown below are 15 T cell receptor beta chains from a single sample sequenced in a study of blood T cell repertoires in COVID-19. The repertoire was sequenced with immunoSEQ multiplex PCR; TCRdb's copy has only in-frame clones and lacks some. The sample records fewer than 200,000 clones, about 86% being singletons. The sample taken for sequencing was peripheral blood. These receptors all come from a woman in her 70s with COVID-19, enrolled during active disease.

The V call is TRBV24-1, the J call TRBJ2-1; TRBD2 aligns across 12 bases. CDR3 size: 16 residues. J was trimmed by 7 bases and V by 5 bases; bases with no gene match: 8. Germline values: CDR1 KGHDR, CDR2 SFDVKD. The CDR3: CATSAPLAGGPNEQFF. The CDR3 DNA follows: TGTGCCACCAGTGCCCCACTAGCGGGAGGCCCGAATGAGCAGTTCTTC.

This chain uses TRBV6-5 with TRBJ2-3, with 9 nucleotides matching TRBD1. The V gene's germline CDR1 is MNHEY and CDR2 SVGAGI. The trim removed 11 bases at V and 5 bases at J, leaving 11 bases unmatched. The CDR3 has 14 amino acids. Here the CDR3 DNA reads TGTGCCTCCCGACGTGGGACAGGGAGAGATACGCAGTATTTT. Translation gives CASRRGTGRDTQYF.

The chain couples TRBV28 to TRBJ1-3; 7 bases agree with TRBD1. The V and J ends lost 6 bases and 4 bases, in that order; junction bases with no gene match: 15. This CDR3 has 17 residues. Germline V lookup: CDR1 MDHEN, CDR2 SYDVKM. In DNA form, the CDR3 reads TGTGCCAGCAGACTTTCCTCCTCGGCAGGGGGAGGAAACACCATATATTTT. Residues: CASRLSSSAGGGNTIYF. The full variable domain, in which reference TRBV28 and TRBJ1-3 provide the parts outside the CDR3, is DVKVTQSSRYLVKRTGEKVFLECVQDMDHENMFWYRQDPGLGLRLIYFSYDVKMKEKGDIPEGYSVSREKKERFSLILESASTNQTSMYLCASRLSSSAGGGNTIYFGEGSWLTVV.

This sequence joins TRBV19 and TRBJ1-4; D is unresolved. CDR1 is LNHDA and CDR2 is SQIVND in the germline V gene (reference sequence). This CDR3 is 14 amino acids long. Trimming cost V 3 bases and J 7 bases, with 12 bases left between them. In DNA, the CDR3 is TGTGCCAGTAGTATGTACCGGCCGGGTGAAAAACTGTTTTTT. It codes for CASSMYRPGEKLFF.

This clone was counted a single time. The chain recombines TRBV2 with TRBJ2-5; 8 nucleotides agree with TRBD1. The CDR3 extends over 14 amino acids. The V segment lost 6 bases and the J segment 4 bases; nucleotides outside the gene matches: 7. Germline values: CDR1 SNHLY, CDR2 FYNNEI. CDR3 bases: TGTGCCAGCAGAGCCCAGGGGGCAGGAGAGACCCAGTACTTC. Translated: CASRAQGAGETQYF.

The rearrangement joins TRBV3-1 (or the pseudogene TRBV3-2) to TRBJ2-2; TRBD2 might be the D (5 bases). This CDR3 contains 16 residues. V was clipped by 1 base and J by 4 bases, with 13 bases between them. Germline CDR1 reads LGHDT; CDR2 reads YNNKEL (reference sequence). CDR3 residues: CASSQGHPAGTGELFF. The DNA for the CDR3 is TGTGCCAGCAGCCAAGGACACCCGGCGGGCACCGGGGAGCTGTTTTTT.

This chain's CDR3 is CASSSGLAGGPSYNEQFF. The CDR3 DNA reads as TGTGCCAGCAGCTCGGGACTAGCGGGAGGGCCCTCCTACAATGAGCAGTTCTTC. This chain links TRBV7-3 with TRBJ2-1, with 16 bases that match TRBD2. This CDR3 has 18 amino acids. V trimming: 4 bases; J trimming: 0 bases; junction bases outside the gene matches: 3. CDR1 is SGHTA and CDR2 is FQGTGA in the germline V gene.

This chain links TRBV5-4 with TRBJ2-7, with no clear D. Germline assignment: CDR1 SGHNT and CDR2 YYREEE (reference sequence). This CDR3 is built from 12 residues. The V and J ends lost 4 bases and 2 bases respectively, with 7 bases between them. In nucleotides, the CDR3 is TGTGCCAGCAGCCGCCAGACCTACGAGCAGTACTTC. Encoded protein: CASSRQTYEQYF. Based on the CDR3 plus reference TRBV5-4 and TRBJ2-7, the full variable domain is ETGVTQSPTHLIKTRGQQVTLRCSSQSGHNTVSWYQQALGQGPQFIFQYYREEENGRGNFPPRFSGLQFPNYSSELNVNALELDDSALYLCASSRQTYEQYFGPGTRLTVT.

This chain uses TRBV11-3 with TRBJ2-7; 10 positions agree with TRBD1. CDR3 length: 13 residues. V was clipped by 5 bases and J by 5 bases; unmatched bases: 3. Germline V gives CDR1 SGHNT, CDR2 YENEEA. CDR3 sequence: CASSRQGADEQYF. CDR3 nucleotides: TGTGCCAGCAGCCGACAGGGGGCCGACGAGCAGTACTTC.

The chain links TRBV9 to TRBJ2-1; 8 bases are shared with TRBD2. The CDR3 is 17 residues long. With V trimmed by 0 bases and J by 3 bases, 8 bases remained unmatched. Germline assignment: CDR1 SGDLS and CDR2 YYNGEE. The CDR3 here is CASSVGYGRALYNEQFF. The CDR3 nucleotides read TGTGCCAGCAGCGTAGGTTACGGGAGGGCCCTCTACAATGAGCAGTTCTTC.

For the CDR3, the DNA is TGTGCCAGCAGTTCTATAGGACATCGATCTTATAGCAATCAGCCCCAGCATTTT. Residues: CASSSIGHRSYSNQPQHF. The chain has TRBV6-2 or TRBV6-3 and TRBJ1-5; TRBD1 is a possible D gene (5 bases). This CDR3 contains 18 residues. In germline, CDR1 is MNHEY, CDR2 SVGEGT. Trimming removed 4 bases from V and 0 bases from J, with 19 bases in between.

The J gene is TRBJ2-5, the V gene TRBV6-2 or TRBV6-3; D may be TRBD2 (5 bases). The length of the CDR3 is 14 residues. The V gene lost 3 bases and the J gene lost 5 bases, with 13 bases spanning the gap. Germline CDR1 and CDR2: MNHEY and SVGEGT. The CDR3 loop reads CASSYLERRETQYF. CDR3 DNA sequence: TGTGCCAGCAGTTATTTGGAGCGGAGGGAGACCCAGTACTTC.

The V call is TRBV7-8, the J call TRBJ1-2; weak D call: TRBD1 (5 bases). The length of the CDR3 is 15 residues. The germline CDR1 and CDR2 sequences are SGHVS and FQNEAQ. Trimming pared 6 bases from V and 0 bases from J, leaving 14 bases between. The CDR3 here is CASRLEGLANYGYTF. The CDR3 nucleotides are TGTGCCAGCAGGTTGGAGGGGCTTGCTAACTATGGCTACACCTTC. Complete variable domain (other parts from reference TRBV7-8 and TRBJ1-2): GAGVSQSPRYKVAKRGQDVALRCDPISGHVSLFWYQQALGQGPEFLTYFQNEAQLDKSGLPSDRFFAERPEGSVSTLKIQRTQQEDSAVYLCASRLEGLANYGYTFGSGTRLTVV.

This rearrangement joins TRBV24-1 to TRBJ2-7; 9 positions agree with TRBD1. Trimming at V came to 9 bases and at J to 4 bases, leaving 9 bases not matched to a gene. Per the germline V gene, CDR1 is KGHDR and CDR2 is SFDVKD. The CDR3 extends over 14 amino acids. CDR3 DNA sequence: TGTGCCACCCAGCCGGGACAGGGAGCTTACGAGCAGTACTTC. Translated: CATQPGQGAYEQYF.

The chain recombines TRBV30 with TRBJ1-1; D uncertain. CDR3 length: 12 residues. Germline lookup yields CDR1 GTSNPN and CDR2 SVGIG (reference sequence). V was shortened by 0 bases and J by 10 bases, with 12 bases between the two germline ends. This CDR3 reads CAWSVLEGSAFF. Written as DNA, the CDR3 is TGTGCCTGGAGTGTACTGGAGGGCTCAGCTTTCTTT.